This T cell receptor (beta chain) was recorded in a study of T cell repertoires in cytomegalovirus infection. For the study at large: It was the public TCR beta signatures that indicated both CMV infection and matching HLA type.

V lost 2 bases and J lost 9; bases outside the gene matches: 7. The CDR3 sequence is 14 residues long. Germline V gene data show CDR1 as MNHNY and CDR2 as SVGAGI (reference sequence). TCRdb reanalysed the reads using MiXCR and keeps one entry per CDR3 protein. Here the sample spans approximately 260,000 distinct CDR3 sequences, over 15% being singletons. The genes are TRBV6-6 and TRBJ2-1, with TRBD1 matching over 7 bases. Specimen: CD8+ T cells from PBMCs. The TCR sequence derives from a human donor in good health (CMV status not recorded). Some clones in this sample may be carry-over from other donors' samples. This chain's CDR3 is CASSYTDRVGEQFF. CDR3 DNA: TGTGCCAGCAGTTACACTGACAGGGTGGGTGAGCAGTTCTTC.